This TCR beta chain is drawn from a study of T cell repertoires in cytomegalovirus infection (dated by TCRdb to between 2018 and 2021). About the investigation overall: Peptide stimulations targeted recently identified HLA-C-restricted CMV epitopes, whose presentation resists viral immunomodulation, together with well-studied HLA-B-restricted epitopes. Donor HLA type was relevant to the analysis, as public TCR beta signatures indicated carriage of CMV infection together with the matching HLA type.

The sample's treatment or condition, from its label and the paper: in vitro stimulation with specific CMV peptide epitopes to enrich CMV-specific T cells. Reads for this sample came from an Illumina HiSeq 1500. TCRdb ran its own pipeline on the public reads, namely fastp trimming at Q25 and MiXCR clone calling, and kept in-frame beta chains. Duplicate CDR3 protein sequences are folded into a single record with the most common DNA and genes. The sample has 550,000 to 700,000 distinct CDR3 sequences on record, almost 40% of them singletons. The ten top clones hold 48% of the sample. What the work shows at the level of the full study, not this receptor alone: Cumulative frequency of public TCR beta family members discriminated carriers of CMV infection plus the relevant HLA type in this cohort and an independent approximately 370-donor cohort. The ex vivo response was dominated by HLA-C-restricted CMV-specific TCR beta clonotypes, which also provided the single most frequent clonotype in two of eight donors.

The germline V gene supplies CDR1 SGHRS and CDR2 YFSETQ. The trim is 2 bases for V and 9 bases for J, with a gap of 18 bases between the germline ends. From the cysteine up to the phenylalanine, the CDR3 has a length of 16 residues. The only DNA kept is the CDR3, 48 bases in frame from the first base. This clonotype came up a few times. Its antigen is not yet known. Base qualities are not at hand, and no much larger clone is one base apart. Specimen: cultured PBMCs, collected from culture after CMV antigen stimulation. This clonotype originated in a human donor in good health (CMV status not recorded). Some clones in this sample may be carry-over from other donors' samples. The chain joins TRBV5-1 to TRBJ1-6, with the D gene uncertain. The CDR3 in this case is CASSLGVRAKVSPLHF. The nucleotide sequence reads as follows: TGCGCCAGCAGCTTAGGTGTAAGGGCGAAGGTTTCACCCCTCCACTTT.